These 26 T cell receptor beta chains were all obtained from the same sample, sequenced in a study of shared clonotypes between healthy human individuals (dated by TCRdb to 2018 to 2020). Receptors were amplified or captured by the immunoSEQ multiplex PCR assay. Imported from immuneACCESS, the table was reduced by TCRdb to in-frame sequences with V and J called. These copies leave out some clones; in studies compared against another copy, an unresolved V gene accounts for under half, and the cause of the remainder is not known. The sample table shows roughly 2,300,000 clones, and 85% to 95% are seen once. The ten most abundant clones make up approximately 0.41% of the sample. The sequenced sample consisted of naive CD4+ T cells from PBMCs. In light of the paper, this sample's cell subset or site label describes: CD45RA+ positively selected. Receptors were obtained from a man aged 18-30 years in good health. Some clones in this sample may be carry-over from other donors' samples.

Points on this clone: This CDR3 is also generated by other DNA sequences in the sample. This chain connects TRBV4-1 to TRBJ2-3; D perhaps matches TRBD1 (6 bases). Deletions cut 0 bases from V and 3 bases from J, with 10 bases between. CDR3 length: 15 amino acids. CDR1 MGHRA and CDR2 YSYEKL come from the germline V gene. As DNA, the CDR3 is TGCGCCAGCAGCCAAGACCGCAGGGGAACAGATACGCAGTATTTT. Translating it yields CASSQDRRGTDTQYF.

The chain links TRBV6-1 to TRBJ2-1; tentatively, D is TRBD1 or TRBD2 (5 bases each). The ends were cut back, 8 bases at V and 0 bases at J, with 14 bases in the middle. The CDR3 totals 15 residues. Germline V gene sequence: CDR1 MNHNS, CDR2 SASEGT. CDR3 sequence (DNA): TGTGCCAGCCTGCGAGGGGACGCCTCCTACAATGAGCAGTTCTTC. This gives the protein CASLRGDASYNEQFF.

This clone was observed a single time. The genes are TRBV7-8 and TRBJ2-7; D tentatively reads TRBD1 or TRBD2 (6 bases each). The CDR3 spans 14 residues. Germline assignment: CDR1 SGHVS and CDR2 FQNEAQ. V was shortened by 4 bases and J by 3 bases, with 13 bases between the two germline ends. The CDR3 loop is CASSYRGEGYEQYF. The CDR3 nucleotides are TGTGCCAGCAGCTATAGGGGGGAAGGCTACGAGCAGTACTTC.

The chain carries TRBV2 and TRBJ2-5; the match to TRBD1 covers 7 bases. V dropped 6 bases and J dropped 5; count of bases not matched to a gene: 12. CDR1 is SNHLY and CDR2 is FYNNEI in the germline V gene. This CDR3 spans 15 amino acids. The DNA of the CDR3 is TGTGCCAGCAGCGGGATGACAGGGTTCGGGGAGACCCAGTACTTC. Protein sequence: CASSGMTGFGETQYF.

V and J are TRBV7-9 and TRBJ1-2, with D uncertain. Trimming took 1 base from V and 0 from J, leaving 6 bases between them. The CDR3 is 14 residues long. Per the germline V gene, CDR1 is SEHNR and CDR2 is FQNEAQ (reference sequence). The CDR3 nucleotides read TGTGCCAGCAGCTTAGAATGGCCTAACTATGGCTACACCTTC. Translating it yields CASSLEWPNYGYTF.

This clone occurred once. In DNA, the CDR3 is TGTGCCAGCAGTGACCCCTCGAACAGGGAAATCTATGGCTACACCTTC. This codes for CASSDPSNREIYGYTF. This chain uses TRBV25-1 with TRBJ1-2; possibly TRBD1 for D (6 bases). With 3 bases removed from V and 4 bases from J, the gap between germline ends came to 18 bases. CDR3 size: 16 residues. Per the germline V gene, CDR1 is MGHDK and CDR2 is SYGVNS.

The gene calls are TRBV11-2 and TRBJ2-5; D is perhaps TRBD2 (5 bases). Germline V gene data show CDR1 as SGHAT and CDR2 as FQNNGV. The CDR3 consists of 16 residues. Trimming took 5 bases from V and 5 from J, leaving 21 bases between them. Here the CDR3 DNA reads TGTGCCAGCAGCAAGGACCCTGGGAGAGTGGGGGAGACCCAGTACTTC. Translated, it gives CASSKDPGRVGETQYF.

This chain uses TRBV9 with TRBJ2-7; TRBD1 matches at 12 bases. The V and J ends lost 3 bases and 3 bases, in that order; junction bases with no gene match: 4. In germline, CDR1 is SGDLS, CDR2 YYNGEE. This CDR3 has 15 residues. As DNA, the CDR3 is TGTGCCAGCAGCGCAGGGACAGGGGGCATCTACGAGCAGTACTTC. This sequence encodes CASSAGTGGIYEQYF.

V usage is TRBV5-6 and J usage is TRBJ2-2; 7 nucleotides line up with TRBD1. Germline V gene lookup returns CDR1 SGHDT and CDR2 YYEEEE. V dropped 3 bases and J dropped 6; count of bases not matched to a gene: 2. The CDR3 consists of 13 residues. As DNA, the CDR3 is TGTGCCAGCAGCTATGACAGGGCCGGGGAGCTGTTTTTT. This codes for CASSYDRAGELFF.

This chain uses TRBV7-2 with TRBJ1-1, with 9 bases that match TRBD1. There are 14 residues in the CDR3. Germline-derived CDR1 and CDR2 are SGHTA and FQGNSA. V was pared by 5 bases and J by 6 bases, with 7 bases of the junction left unmatched. The CDR3 nucleotides are TGTGCCAGCAGCCTCGGACAGGGGTTTCCTGAAGCTTTCTTT. Protein sequence: CASSLGQGFPEAFF.

This clone was counted once. The rearrangement joins TRBV7-2 to TRBJ2-3; the D is unclear. This CDR3 has 15 residues. Trimming took 1 base from V and 0 from J, leaving 8 bases between them. The V gene's germline CDR1 is SGHTA and CDR2 FQGNSA. This CDR3 reads CASSLVLHSTDTQYF. The CDR3 DNA sequence: TGTGCCAGCAGCTTAGTACTACACAGCACAGATACGCAGTATTTT.

The chain carries TRBV7-2 and TRBJ2-7, with 10 bases fitting TRBD2. The CDR3 sequence is 15 residues long. V trimming: 3 bases; J trimming: 2 bases; junction bases outside the gene matches: 4. In germline, CDR1 is SGHTA, CDR2 FQGNSA. The CDR3 region is CASSLYTSGTYEQYF. In DNA form, the CDR3 reads TGTGCCAGCAGCTTGTATACTAGCGGGACCTACGAGCAGTACTTC. Looking up the rest from reference TRBV7-2 and TRBJ2-7 gives the full variable domain: GAGVSQSPSNKVTEKGKDVELRCDPISGHTALYWYRQSLGQGLEFLIYFQGNSAPDKSGLPSDRFSAERTGGSVSTLTIQRTQQEDSAVYLCASSLYTSGTYEQYFGPGTRLTVT.

This chain links TRBV7-8 with TRBJ2-5; 13 bases align to TRBD2. Trimming cost V 3 bases and J 5 bases; bases outside gene matches: 21. The CDR3 is 21 amino acids. Per germline, CDR1 SGHVS and CDR2 FQNEAQ. CDR3 protein: CASSFMTSGRTSRRATETQYF. DNA of the CDR3: TGTGCCAGCAGCTTTATGACTAGCGGGAGGACCTCAAGGAGGGCGACGGAGACCCAGTACTTC.

DNA of the CDR3: TGCGCCAGCAGCCAAGAGATCGTGGGCGGAAACATTCAGTACTTC. It encodes CASSQEIVGGNIQYF. The J gene is TRBJ2-4, the V gene TRBV4-3, with no clear D. This CDR3 contains 15 residues. Germline V gene data show CDR1 as LGHNA and CDR2 as YSLEER. The V and J ends lost 0 bases and 6 bases respectively, with 12 bases between them.

The CDR3 coding sequence is TGTGCCATCAGTGTCGGCGGGGCCTCCTACGAGCAGTACTTC. Protein sequence: CAISVGGASYEQYF. The chain is built from TRBV10-3 and TRBJ2-7, with D maybe TRBD2 (6 bases). The germline V gene encodes CDR1 ENHRY and CDR2 SYGVKD. Trimming shortened V by 4 bases and J by 0 bases, and 10 bases separated the two germline ends. This CDR3 contains 14 residues.

The rearrangement links TRBV28 to TRBJ1-4; D perhaps matches TRBD1 (5 bases). This CDR3 has 14 residues. Trimming shortened V by 4 bases and J by 3 bases, and 9 bases separated the two germline ends. CDR1 MDHEN and CDR2 SYDVKM come from the germline V gene. CDR3 DNA sequence: TGTGCCAGCAGTTCAGGGTCCGCTAATGAAAAACTGTTTTTT. It encodes CASSSGSANEKLFF.

The J gene is TRBJ1-1, the V gene TRBV7-3; D unclear. The germline V and J ends were trimmed by 2 bases and 1 base, with 11 bases remaining between them. The CDR3 is 15 amino acids. Looked up from germline, CDR1 is SGHTA and CDR2 is FQGTGA. Here the CDR3 reads CASSLSHYENTEAFF. The CDR3, as DNA: TGTGCCAGCAGCTTATCCCATTACGAGAACACTGAAGCTTTCTTT.

CDR3 region: CATSPGAQETQYF. In nucleotides, the CDR3 is TGTGCCACCAGCCCCGGGGCCCAAGAGACCCAGTACTTC. This chain links TRBV15 with TRBJ2-5; D may be TRBD1 or TRBD2 (5 bases each). Trimming removed 5 bases from V and 1 base from J, with 8 bases in between. Germline V lookup: CDR1 LNHNV, CDR2 YYDKDF (reference sequence). The CDR3 extends over 13 amino acids.

The rearrangement uses TRBV18 and TRBJ2-3; D is perhaps TRBD1 or TRBD2 (5 bases each). This CDR3 has 14 residues. The V and J ends lost 2 bases and 9 bases respectively, with 15 bases between them. From germline, CDR1 is KGHSH and CDR2 LQKENI. CDR3 region: CASSPGGLGSTQYF. For the CDR3, the DNA is TGTGCCAGCTCACCAGGGGGTTTGGGGAGCACGCAGTATTTT.

The chain employs TRBV4-2 and TRBJ2-7, with 8 positions matching TRBD1. V lost 0 bases and J lost 2; bases outside the gene matches: 3. Germline values: CDR1 LGHNA, CDR2 YNFKEQ. This CDR3 is 15 amino acids long. Written as DNA, the CDR3 is TGTGCCAGCAGCCAAGAGGGGACAGGACCCTACGAGCAGTACTTC. It translates to CASSQEGTGPYEQYF.

The V and J genes are TRBV30 and TRBJ2-7, with 9 bases lining up with TRBD2. V gave up 2 bases and J gave up 0 bases; unmatched junction bases: 17. Germline loops: CDR1 GTSNPN, CDR2 SVGIG (reference sequence). The CDR3 contains 19 residues. The CDR3: CAWSPSWREGLWVSYEQYF. DNA of the CDR3: TGTGCCTGGAGTCCCTCTTGGCGGGAGGGCCTATGGGTCTCCTACGAGCAGTACTTC. The full variable domain, completed using reference TRBV30 and TRBJ2-7, is SQTIHQWPATLVQPVGSPLSLECTVEGTSNPNLYWYRQAAGRGLQLLFYSVGIGQISSEVPQNLSASRPQDRQFILSSKKLLLSDSGFYLCAWSPSWREGLWVSYEQYFGPGTRLTVT.

The J gene is TRBJ2-2, the V gene TRBV19, with 7 bases matching TRBD1. The ends lost 3 bases at V and 6 bases at J; junction bases unmatched: 10. The CDR3 contains 16 residues. Germline loops: CDR1 LNHDA, CDR2 SQIVND (reference sequence). In nucleotides, the CDR3 is TGTGCCAGTAGTATCCGACAGGGTCGGTCCGCCGGGGAGCTGTTTTTT. Translated: CASSIRQGRSAGELFF.

V usage is TRBV9 and J usage is TRBJ1-2; TRBD1 agrees at 8 bases. V lost 4 bases and J lost 4; bases outside the gene matches: 9. Germline V gene data show CDR1 as SGDLS and CDR2 as YYNGEE. This CDR3 has 15 residues. The CDR3 bases are TGTGCCAGCAGCCCTACAGGGGGGGTGGGCTATGGCTACACCTTC. Translation gives CASSPTGGVGYGYTF.

The rearrangement joins TRBV28 to TRBJ2-1, with TRBD2 as a possible D gene (6 bases). The germline V and J ends were trimmed by 1 base and 12 bases, with 10 bases remaining between them. The CDR3 runs 12 residues. CDR1 and CDR2 from the germline V gene are MDHEN and SYDVKM. The CDR3 DNA sequence: TGTGCCAGCAGTTTATCCGCGGGAAGGCAGTTCTTC. Translated: CASSLSAGRQFF.

The chain links TRBV11-2 to TRBJ2-7; no definite D call. V dropped 6 bases and J dropped 3 bases, with 9 bases sitting between them. This CDR3 has 12 residues. Per the germline V gene, CDR1 is SGHAT and CDR2 is FQNNGV. The DNA for the CDR3 is TGTGCCAGCAGACGACCCCTCTACGAGCAGTACTTC. Residues: CASRRPLYEQYF.

The rearrangement joins TRBV7-2 to TRBJ2-7; D possibly corresponds to TRBD2 (6 bases). The CDR3 totals 13 residues. Germline V lookup: CDR1 SGHTA, CDR2 FQGNSA. V lost 4 bases to trimming and J lost 6 bases, with 13 bases between them. CDR3 sequence reads: CASSWLGGSEQYF. DNA of the CDR3: TGTGCCAGCAGCTGGCTGGGGGGATCCGAGCAGTACTTC.